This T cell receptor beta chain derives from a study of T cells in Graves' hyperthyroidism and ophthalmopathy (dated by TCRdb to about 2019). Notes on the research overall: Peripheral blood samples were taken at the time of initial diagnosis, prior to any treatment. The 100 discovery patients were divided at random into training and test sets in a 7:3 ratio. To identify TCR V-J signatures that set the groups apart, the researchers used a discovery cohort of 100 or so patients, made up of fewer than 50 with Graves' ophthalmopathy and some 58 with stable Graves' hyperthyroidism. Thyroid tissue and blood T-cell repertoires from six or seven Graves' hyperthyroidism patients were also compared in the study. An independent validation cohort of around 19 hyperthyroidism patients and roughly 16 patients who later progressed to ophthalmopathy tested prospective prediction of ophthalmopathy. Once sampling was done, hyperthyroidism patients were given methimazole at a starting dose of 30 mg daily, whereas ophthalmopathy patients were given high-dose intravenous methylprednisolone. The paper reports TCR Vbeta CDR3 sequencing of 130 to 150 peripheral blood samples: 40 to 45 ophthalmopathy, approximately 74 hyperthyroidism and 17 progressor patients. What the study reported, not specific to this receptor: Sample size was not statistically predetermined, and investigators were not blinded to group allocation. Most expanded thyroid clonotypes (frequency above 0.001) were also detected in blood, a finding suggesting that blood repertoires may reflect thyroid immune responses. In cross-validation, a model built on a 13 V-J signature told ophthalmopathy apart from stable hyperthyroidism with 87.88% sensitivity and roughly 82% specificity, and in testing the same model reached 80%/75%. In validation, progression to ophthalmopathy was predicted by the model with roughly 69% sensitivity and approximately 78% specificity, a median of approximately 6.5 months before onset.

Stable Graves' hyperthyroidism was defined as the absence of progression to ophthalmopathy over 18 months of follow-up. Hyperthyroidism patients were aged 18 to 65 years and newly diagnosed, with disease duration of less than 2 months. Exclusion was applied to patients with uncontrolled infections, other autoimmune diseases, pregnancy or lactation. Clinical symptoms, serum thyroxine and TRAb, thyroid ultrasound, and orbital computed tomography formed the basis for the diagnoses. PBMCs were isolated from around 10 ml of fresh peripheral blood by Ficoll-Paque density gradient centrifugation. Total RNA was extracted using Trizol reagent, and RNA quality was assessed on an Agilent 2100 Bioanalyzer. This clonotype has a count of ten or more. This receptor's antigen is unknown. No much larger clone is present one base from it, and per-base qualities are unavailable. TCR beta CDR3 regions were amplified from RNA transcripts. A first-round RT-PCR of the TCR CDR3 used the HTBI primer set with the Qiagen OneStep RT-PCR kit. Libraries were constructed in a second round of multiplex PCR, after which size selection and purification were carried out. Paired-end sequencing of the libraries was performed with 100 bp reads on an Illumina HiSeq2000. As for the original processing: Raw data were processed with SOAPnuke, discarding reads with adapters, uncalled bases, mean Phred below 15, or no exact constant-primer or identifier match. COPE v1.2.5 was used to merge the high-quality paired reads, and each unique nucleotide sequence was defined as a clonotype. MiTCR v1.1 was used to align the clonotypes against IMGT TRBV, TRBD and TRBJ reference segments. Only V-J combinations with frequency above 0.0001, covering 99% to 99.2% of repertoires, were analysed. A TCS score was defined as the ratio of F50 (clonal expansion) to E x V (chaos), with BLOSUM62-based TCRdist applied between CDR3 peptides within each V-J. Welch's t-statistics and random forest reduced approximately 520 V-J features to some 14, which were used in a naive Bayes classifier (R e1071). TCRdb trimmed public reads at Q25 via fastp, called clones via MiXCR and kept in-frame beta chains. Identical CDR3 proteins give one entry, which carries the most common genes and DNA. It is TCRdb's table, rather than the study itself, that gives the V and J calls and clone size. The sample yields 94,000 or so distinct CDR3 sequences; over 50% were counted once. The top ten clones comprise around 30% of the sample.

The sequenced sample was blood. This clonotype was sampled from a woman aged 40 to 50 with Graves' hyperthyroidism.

Read as DNA, the sequence is TGTGCCACCAGTGATGCCGGGGGCGGTGGAAACACCATATATTTT. Its protein is CATSDAGGGGNTIYF. The chain joins TRBV24-1 to TRBJ1-3; the D segment could be TRBD1, given 6 matching bases. Inclusive of the bounding cysteine and phenylalanine, the CDR3 is 15 residues long. Only the CDR3 region is kept as DNA, spanning 45 bases read in frame from base 1. Trimming removed 3 bases from V and 3 bases from J, leaving 11 bases between the germline ends. The germline V gene yields KGHDR for CDR1 and SFDVKD for CDR2.